This T cell receptor beta chain was identified during a study of blood T cells in healthy people across ages. Study-wide findings and caveats: CMV status of donors was unknown, possibly confounding expanded clonotype changes.

PCR was performed a second time for 7 to 11 cycles using a sample-barcoded 5' primer and a J-beta primer mix. TCRdb re-called the 5' RACE reads through MiXCR, storing one row per CDR3 protein. The sample carries 1.5 million to 2 million distinct CDR3 sequences, more than 35% recorded once. Each sample provided at least 5 micrograms of extracted total RNA. This CDR3 region has 14 residues. V gave up 6 bases and J gave up 8 bases, with 19 bases separating them. The germline CDR1 and CDR2 sequences are SNHLY and FYNNEI. In regard to this clonotype: What it binds is not known.

The sequenced material came from blood. V usage is TRBV2 and J usage is TRBJ1-2; a weak D match, TRBD1 (5 bases). This receptor was taken from a human donor in good health. In nucleotides, the CDR3 is TGTGCCAGCAGAACAGCAGGGCTTAGGGACGGCTACACCTTC. Protein sequence: CASRTAGLRDGYTF.